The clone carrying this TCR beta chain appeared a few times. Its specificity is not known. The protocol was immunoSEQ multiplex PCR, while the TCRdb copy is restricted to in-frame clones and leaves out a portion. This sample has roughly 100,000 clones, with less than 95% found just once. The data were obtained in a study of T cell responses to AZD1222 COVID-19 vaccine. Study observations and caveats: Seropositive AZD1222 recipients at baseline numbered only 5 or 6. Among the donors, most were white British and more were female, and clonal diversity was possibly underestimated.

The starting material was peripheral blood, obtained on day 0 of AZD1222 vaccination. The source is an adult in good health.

The CDR3 sequence is CASSILDNQPQHF. CDR3 sequence (DNA): TGTGCCAGCAGCATATTAGACAATCAGCCCCAGCATTTT. The V gene is TRBV7-6, the J gene TRBJ1-5; D remains unclear. Germline loops: CDR1 SGHVS, CDR2 FNYEAQ. Trimming took 5 bases from V and 3 from J, leaving 8 bases between them. The CDR3 is made up of 13 amino acids. Drawing the rest from reference TRBV7-6 and TRBJ1-5, the complete variable domain is GAGVSQSPRYKVTKRGQDVALRCDPISGHVSLYWYRQALGQGPEFLTYFNYEAQQDKSGLPNDRFSAERPEGSISTLTIQRTEQRDSAMYRCASSILDNQPQHFGDGTRLSIL.